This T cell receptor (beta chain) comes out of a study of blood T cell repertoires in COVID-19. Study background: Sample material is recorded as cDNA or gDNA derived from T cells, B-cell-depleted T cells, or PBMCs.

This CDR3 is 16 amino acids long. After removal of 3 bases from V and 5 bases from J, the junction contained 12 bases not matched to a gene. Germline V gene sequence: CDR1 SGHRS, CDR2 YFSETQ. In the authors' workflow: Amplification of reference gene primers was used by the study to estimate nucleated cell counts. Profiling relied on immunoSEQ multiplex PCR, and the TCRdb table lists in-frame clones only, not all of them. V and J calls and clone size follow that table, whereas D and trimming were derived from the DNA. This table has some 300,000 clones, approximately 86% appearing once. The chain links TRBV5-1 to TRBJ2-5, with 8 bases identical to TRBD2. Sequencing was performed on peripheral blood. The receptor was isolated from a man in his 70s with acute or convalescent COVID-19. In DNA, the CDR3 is TGCGCCAGCAGCTCCGCTGCGCAGCGGGAGCAGGAGACCCAGTACTTC. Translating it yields CASSSAAQREQETQYF.